Following are 30 T cell receptor beta chains from one sample sequenced in a study of blood T cells in healthy people across ages. A J-beta primer mix and a sample-barcoded 5' primer were used in a second PCR of roughly 7 to 12 cycles. TCRdb reanalysed the 5' RACE reads using MiXCR and keeps one entry per CDR3 protein. The sample includes 1.5 million to 2 million distinct CDR3 sequences, over 25% of them seen just once. The sequenced sample was blood. All receptors come from a woman in her 30s in good health.

The chain carries TRBV3-1 and TRBJ2-1, with 8 bases identical to TRBD1. V shed 4 bases, J shed 2 bases, and the junction held 4 bases outside the gene matches. This CDR3 spans 15 amino acids. Germline V gives CDR1 LGHDT, CDR2 YNNKEL (reference sequence). In DNA form, the CDR3 reads TGTGCCAGCAGCCCGGACAGGGTCACCTACAATGAGCAGTTCTTC. Protein: CASSPDRVTYNEQFF.

The rearrangement joins TRBV27 to TRBJ1-2; D remains unclear. Germline CDR1 is MNHEY and CDR2 is SMNVEV (reference sequence). V lost 3 bases and J 7 bases, leaving 24 bases between the germline ends. The CDR3 has 17 amino acids. The CDR3 protein is CASSFRRPDGRISGYTF. CDR3 coding DNA: TGTGCCAGCAGTTTTAGGCGACCAGACGGACGGATTTCTGGCTACACCTTC.

This chain joins TRBV11-2 and TRBJ2-1, with a weak D call TRBD1 (5 bases). The V and J ends lost 1 base and 4 bases respectively, with 14 bases between them. The germline gives CDR1 SGHAT, CDR2 FQNNGV. The CDR3 covers 16 residues. The CDR3 DNA is TGTGCCAGCAGCTTAGGACAGAAACCTAAGTACAATGAGCAGTTCTTC. This gives the protein CASSLGQKPKYNEQFF.

The rearrangement links TRBV19 to TRBJ2-5; 13 bases map to TRBD2. Trimming cost V 6 bases and J 7 bases; bases outside gene matches: 5. Germline CDR1 reads LNHDA; CDR2 reads SQIVND (reference sequence). The CDR3 sequence is 14 residues long. Here the CDR3 reads CASSRTSGRGTQYF. DNA of the CDR3: TGTGCCAGTAGCCGTACTAGCGGGAGGGGGACCCAGTACTTC.

Many counts were recorded for this clonotype. The chain is built from TRBV3-1 and TRBJ2-5; 10 bases match TRBD2. J lost 2 bases, V lost 5 bases, and 8 bases had no gene match. Looked up from germline, CDR1 is LGHDT and CDR2 is YNNKEL (reference sequence). This CDR3 is built from 16 residues. DNA of the CDR3: TGTGCCAGCAGCTCCGGTACTAGCGGGGTTCAAGAGACCCAGTACTTC. This codes for CASSSGTSGVQETQYF.

The chain uses TRBV20-1 and TRBJ2-1; perhaps TRBD1 as D (6 bases). Deletions cut 5 bases from V and 6 bases from J, with 11 bases between. The CDR3 has 12 amino acids. Germline CDR1 is DFQATT and CDR2 is SNEGSKA (reference sequence). This CDR3 reads CSASGVGNEQFF. CDR3 in DNA: TGCAGTGCTTCAGGGGTGGGCAATGAGCAGTTCTTC.

The J gene is TRBJ1-1, the V gene TRBV10-3; no firm D call. Trimming pared 3 bases from V and 7 bases from J, leaving 15 bases between. This CDR3 is built from 14 residues. Germline values: CDR1 ENHRY, CDR2 SYGVKD. The CDR3 nucleotides read TGTGCCATCAGTGATGTTCGAGGATTGAGTGAAGCTTTCTTT. This codes for CAISDVRGLSEAFF.

The sample holds many counts of this clonotype. V and J are TRBV7-3 and TRBJ2-1, with 14 bases that match TRBD2. This CDR3 is 16 amino acids long. Germline V gene lookup returns CDR1 SGHTA and CDR2 FQGTGA. V lost 1 base and J lost 8; bases outside the gene matches: 4. CDR3 in amino acids: CASSLSGTSGGHEQFF. The CDR3 nucleotides are TGTGCCAGCAGCTTAAGTGGGACTAGCGGGGGCCATGAGCAGTTCTTC.

As to this clonotype: One end of the junction fails to match germline, which may point to a read error. The V gene is TRBV20-1, the J gene TRBJ2-1; weak D call: TRBD2 (6 bases). Germline CDR1 reads DFQATT; CDR2 reads SNEGSKA (reference sequence). The CDR3 sequence is 15 residues long. Written as DNA, the CDR3 is TGCAGTGCTAGAGGCGAAGGAGGGACGGGGTATGAACAGTTCTTC. Its translation: CSARGEGGTGYEQFF.

The chain carries TRBV18 and TRBJ1-2; 9 positions agree with TRBD1. The CDR3 length is 16 residues. Germline V gives CDR1 KGHSH, CDR2 LQKENI. V shed 5 bases, J shed 2 bases, and the junction held 9 bases outside the gene matches. This CDR3 reads CASSAPYRGLNYGYTF. In nucleotides, the CDR3 is TGTGCCAGCTCAGCGCCCTACAGGGGGCTGAACTATGGCTACACCTTC.

The chain couples TRBV4-2 to TRBJ1-2, with 8 nucleotides matching TRBD1. This CDR3 comprises 17 residues. The junction had 16 bases not matched to a gene; V was cut back by 4 bases and J by 6 bases. Looked up from germline, CDR1 is LGHNA and CDR2 is YNFKEQ. Here the CDR3 reads CASSPGPQQGEGDGYTF. The CDR3 DNA reads as TGTGCCAGCAGCCCAGGACCTCAACAGGGGGAAGGGGATGGCTACACCTTC.

The rearrangement joins TRBV4-1 to TRBJ2-3; D ambiguous. Germline loops: CDR1 MGHRA, CDR2 YSYEKL. Trimming pared 1 base from V and 4 bases from J, leaving 9 bases between. CDR3 length equals 14 residues. This chain's CDR3 is CASSQGTRADTQYF. The CDR3 coding sequence is TGCGCCAGCAGCCAAGGGACCCGGGCAGATACGCAGTATTTT.

This clonotype was seen more than once but under ten times. The chain recombines TRBV7-9 with TRBJ2-3, with TRBD2 identical over 14 bases. CDR1 is SEHNR, CDR2 FQNEAQ, per germline (reference sequence). The CDR3 spans 18 residues. Germline trimming cut 5 bases from V and 1 base from J; bases unmatched to any gene: 8. Here the CDR3 reads CASSPTSGRAGGTDTQYF. The CDR3 DNA follows: TGTGCCAGCAGCCCGACTAGCGGGAGGGCCGGCGGCACAGATACGCAGTATTTT.

This clonotype was seen only a few times. This chain uses TRBV10-2 with TRBJ2-7, with D perhaps TRBD2 (7 bases). CDR1 and CDR2 from the germline V gene are WSHSY and SAAADI. CDR3 length: 14 amino acids. Between the trimmed V and J ends, which lost 8 bases and 6 bases, there was a span of 20 bases. The CDR3 region is CASLAGATHLEQYF. CDR3 bases: TGCGCCAGCCTTGCGGGGGCAACGCACCTCGAGCAGTACTTC.

This clonotype has at least ten counts. The gene calls are TRBV12-3 or TRBV12-4 and TRBJ2-5; tentative D call: TRBD2 (6 bases). This CDR3 region has 13 residues. V gave up 5 bases and J gave up 5 bases, with 12 bases separating them. The DNA of the CDR3 is TGTGCCAGCAGTGGGACTGATGGGGAGACCCAGTACTTC. This gives the protein CASSGTDGETQYF.

The rearrangement joins TRBV7-8 to TRBJ2-4; D not certain. The CDR3 is 14 amino acids. V was cut by 2 bases and J by 3 bases, with 8 bases left in between. CDR1 SGHVS and CDR2 FQNEAQ come from the germline V gene. The CDR3 spells CASSLIPYKNIQYF. In nucleotides, the CDR3 is TGTGCCAGCAGCTTAATCCCCTACAAAAACATTCAGTACTTC.

This clonotype was observed once. A much larger clone is a single base away; this may be a read error. The CDR3 region is CASSWGTSRDDEQYF. The CDR3, as DNA: TGCGCCAGCAGCTGGGGGACTAGCAGGGACGACGAGCAGTACTTC. This rearrangement joins TRBV5-1 to TRBJ2-7; 9 positions agree with TRBD2. This CDR3 is 15 amino acids long. Germline CDR1 is SGHRS and CDR2 is YFSETQ. The V gene end was trimmed by 3 bases and the J gene end by 5 bases; junction bases not matched to a gene: 9.

The chain links TRBV20-1 to TRBJ1-4, with D hard to call. The V end was cut by 4 bases, the J end by 7 bases, with 16 bases between. Per the germline V gene, CDR1 is DFQATT and CDR2 is SNEGSKA (reference sequence). There are 14 residues in the CDR3. CDR3 residues: CSAKFLVYGEKLFF. The CDR3 DNA reads TGCAGTGCTAAGTTCTTGGTCTATGGTGAAAAACTGTTTTTT.

This clonotype turned up a few times. The chain joins TRBV7-7 to TRBJ1-6, with D perhaps matching TRBD1 (5 bases). The CDR3 spans 22 residues. Trimming took 6 bases from V and 0 from J, leaving 30 bases between them. Per the germline V gene, CDR1 is SSHAT and CDR2 is FNYEAQ (reference sequence). The chain's CDR3 is CASSRTTASGGPSSSYNSPLHF. CDR3 bases: TGTGCCAGCAGTCGAACGACGGCTTCTGGGGGACCGTCGAGCTCCTATAATTCACCCCTCCACTTT.

This clonotype was found a few times. The V and J genes are TRBV24-1 and TRBJ1-4; D unresolved. Trimming took 4 bases from V and 0 from J, leaving 8 bases between them. The CDR3 extends over 15 amino acids. The germline V gene has CDR1 KGHDR and CDR2 SFDVKD. The chain's CDR3 is CATSDGSATNEKLFF. CDR3 sequence (DNA): TGTGCCACCAGTGACGGATCTGCAACTAATGAAAAACTGTTTTTT.

This chain joins TRBV20-1 and TRBJ2-1; D is unresolved. The CDR3 consists of 14 residues. V gave up 3 bases and J gave up 6 bases, with 15 bases separating them. The germline CDR1 and CDR2 sequences are DFQATT and SNEGSKA (reference sequence). CDR3: CSASLNRIGNEQFF. CDR3 nucleotide sequence: TGCAGTGCTAGTTTGAATAGAATCGGCAATGAGCAGTTCTTC.

The chain is built from TRBV6-5 and TRBJ1-3; 7 nucleotides line up with TRBD1. V shed 6 bases, J shed 4 bases, and the junction held 9 bases outside the gene matches. The CDR3 is made up of 15 amino acids. Germline CDR1 reads MNHEY; CDR2 reads SVGAGI. The CDR3 coding sequence is TGTGCCAGCAGCCCCGGGACAGCTAACGGAAACACCATATATTTT. It is translated as CASSPGTANGNTIYF.

This clonotype came up a few times. The chain has TRBV20-1 and TRBJ2-4, with TRBD2 identical over 7 bases. The CDR3 has 14 amino acids. The J segment lost 7 bases and the V segment lost 0 bases, leaving 6 bases of the junction unmatched. Germline assignment: CDR1 DFQATT and CDR2 SNEGSKA (reference sequence). This CDR3 is CSARDRNGGNIQYF. For the CDR3, the DNA is TGCAGTGCTAGAGATAGGAACGGGGGGAACATTCAGTACTTC.

This clonotype showed up many times. J is TRBJ2-1 and V is TRBV9; 7 bases match TRBD2. The J segment lost 8 bases and the V segment lost 3 bases, leaving 11 bases of the junction unmatched. CDR1 and CDR2 from the germline V gene are SGDLS and YYNGEE. The CDR3 spans 15 residues. The DNA for the CDR3 is TGTGCCAGCAGCGCCGGGGGAGGGCCGGTGGATGAGCAGTTCTTC. Translation gives CASSAGGGPVDEQFF.

The sample holds many counts of this clonotype. This chain joins TRBV9 and TRBJ1-2, with a possible D match to TRBD1 (5 bases). V shed 3 bases and J shed 1 base, with 10 bases lying between them. The germline V gene has CDR1 SGDLS and CDR2 YYNGEE. The CDR3 covers 14 residues. The CDR3 DNA is TGTGCCAGCAGCGCCGCGGGGGGTAACTATGGCTACACCTTC. Encoded protein: CASSAAGGNYGYTF.

This clonotype was counted many times. The chain carries TRBV2 and TRBJ2-7; D is undetermined. This CDR3 has 13 residues. Trimming stripped 7 bases from V and 0 bases from J, with 10 bases between. Germline-derived CDR1 and CDR2 are SNHLY and FYNNEI. The CDR3 sequence: CASNAVFSYEQYF. As DNA, the CDR3 is TGTGCCAGCAACGCCGTGTTCTCCTACGAGCAGTACTTC.

The CDR3 is CSARVQRSFRSEQYF. The CDR3, as DNA: TGCAGTGCTAGAGTCCAGCGGTCCTTTAGGAGCGAGCAGTACTTC. This chain joins TRBV20-1 and TRBJ2-5; tentative D call: TRBD2 (5 bases). Judging by the DNA end, TRBJ2-7 fits better; the J call may be wrong. Germline V gene data show CDR1 as DFQATT and CDR2 as SNEGSKA (reference sequence). The CDR3 loop spans 15 amino acids.

This clonotype came up many times. The chain couples TRBV15 to TRBJ2-5; unclear D gene. The germline V gene encodes CDR1 LNHNV and CDR2 YYDKDF (reference sequence). This CDR3 contains 14 residues. Trimming removed 1 base at V and 5 bases at J, with 11 bases between. The CDR3 DNA sequence: TGTGCCACCAGCAGAGCGAACTACGGGGAGACCCAGTACTTC. Its translation is CATSRANYGETQYF.

This clonotype was seen many times. The gene calls are TRBV5-5 and TRBJ1-4; 8 bases fit TRBD1. The CDR3 covers 15 residues. Germline CDR1 is SGHKS and CDR2 is YYEKEE (reference sequence). The trim removed 4 bases at V and 8 bases at J, leaving 10 bases unmatched. CDR3 in DNA: TGTGCCAGCAGCCCCCCGGGACAGGCAGACGAAAAACTGTTTTTT. Encoded protein: CASSPPGQADEKLFF.

Many counts were recorded for this clonotype. The CDR3 region is CASSETGQGYYEQYF. The CDR3 nucleotides read TGTGCCAGCTCTGAGACAGGACAGGGATACTACGAGCAGTACTTC. The rearrangement uses TRBV27 and TRBJ2-7, with TRBD1 identical over 8 bases. This CDR3 is 15 amino acids long. Looked up from germline, CDR1 is MNHEY and CDR2 is SMNVEV (reference sequence). The junction had 12 bases not matched to a gene; V was cut back by 8 bases and J by 3 bases.